This T cell receptor (beta chain) stems from a study of T cell repertoires in cytomegalovirus infection. Study as a whole: Both CMV infection and a matching HLA type were indicated by public TCR beta signatures. Notes on the study in general: CMV-specific TCR beta clonotypes restricted by HLA-C dominated the ex vivo response. Public TCR beta family frequency separated CMV-and-HLA carriers, including in an independent cohort.

TCRdb redid the calling of the reads with MiXCR, one entry per CDR3 protein. Among approximately 490,000 distinct CDR3 sequences listed, approximately 10% were seen once. This clonotype was seen repeatedly, ten times or more. Its antigen is currently unknown. Sequenced input: PBMCs. The source is a human donor in good health (CMV status not recorded). Some clones in this sample may be carry-over from other donors' samples.

The CDR3 spells CASSLSVAGNEQFF. CDR3 DNA: TGTGCCAGCAGTTTATCTGTGGCGGGCAATGAGCAGTTCTTC. The rearrangement links TRBV12-3 or TRBV12-4 to TRBJ2-1; D perhaps matches TRBD2 (5 bases). CDR3 size: 14 residues. Between the trimmed V and J ends, which lost 2 bases and 6 bases, there was a span of 11 bases.